Below are 22 T cell receptor beta chains sequenced from a single sample in a study of identical twins. TCRdb re-analysed the 5' RACE reads in MiXCR, keeping a single row per CDR3 protein. The repertoire consists of hundreds of thousands of distinct CDR3 sequences, with about 20% occurring once and the leading ten covering approximately 0.52%. This sample was also put to use in a study of yellow fever vaccine responses in identical twins.

The source material was CD4+ T cells sorted from blood. These receptors originate from a woman aged 18-30 years in good health.

This clonotype was observed a handful of times. The V gene is TRBV5-1, the J gene TRBJ1-1; a weak D match, TRBD1 (6 bases). The CDR3 extends over 16 amino acids. The V and J ends lost 3 bases and 4 bases respectively, with 19 bases between them. Per the germline V gene, CDR1 is SGHRS and CDR2 is YFSETQ. Here the CDR3 DNA reads TGCGCCAGCAGCTCCGGCCGGGGGGGGGCTTTCACTGAAGCTTTCTTT. Its protein is CASSSGRGGAFTEAFF.

The chain recombines TRBV2 with TRBJ2-2; D not certain. Germline CDR1 is SNHLY and CDR2 is FYNNEI. Trimming left V 6 bases short and J 1 base short, with 18 bases between. This CDR3 region has 17 residues. The CDR3 loop reads CASSRRSFEGNTGELFF. For the CDR3, the DNA is TGTGCCAGCAGCAGACGCTCCTTTGAAGGGAACACCGGGGAGCTGTTTTTT.

The chain is built from TRBV18 and TRBJ1-4; D call uncertain. This CDR3 contains 15 residues. Per the germline V gene, CDR1 is KGHSH and CDR2 is LQKENI. Trimming took 4 bases from V and 8 from J, leaving 17 bases between them. The CDR3: CASSRMTEGREKLFF. Written as DNA, the CDR3 is TGTGCCAGCTCACGAATGACCGAGGGCCGGGAAAAACTGTTTTTT.

This clonotype has more than one count but fewer than ten. The chain joins TRBV5-1 to TRBJ2-5; 7 bases fit TRBD1. Germline V gives CDR1 SGHRS, CDR2 YFSETQ. The V and J ends lost 4 bases and 1 base, in that order; junction bases with no gene match: 7. The CDR3 is made up of 15 amino acids. As DNA, the CDR3 is TGCGCCAGCAGCGCAGAGGACAGGAGCCAAGAGACCCAGTACTTC. It codes for CASSAEDRSQETQYF.

The V gene is TRBV11-2, the J gene TRBJ2-2; tentatively, D is TRBD2 (7 bases). Germline CDR1 is SGHAT and CDR2 is FQNNGV. With 5 bases removed from V and 4 bases from J, the gap between germline ends came to 14 bases. The CDR3 extends over 15 amino acids. CDR3 DNA sequence: TGTGCCAGCAGCCAAAGAGGGGGGGGCACCGGGGAGCTGTTTTTT. The encoded protein is CASSQRGGGTGELFF.

This clonotype was seen repeatedly, ten times or more. The chain is built from TRBV27 and TRBJ2-1; 11 bases agree with TRBD2. With 1 base clipped from V and 8 bases from J, the junction kept 10 bases outside the gene matches. CDR1 and CDR2 from the germline V gene are MNHEY and SMNVEV (reference sequence). The CDR3 covers 17 residues. As DNA, the CDR3 is TGTGCCAGCAGTTTATTCCCCGTTAGCGGGAGGGCCCATGAGCAGTTCTTC. Its protein is CASSLFPVSGRAHEQFF.

V usage is TRBV11-2 and J usage is TRBJ2-7, with a weak D call TRBD1 (7 bases). Germline V gene sequence: CDR1 SGHAT, CDR2 FQNNGV. The CDR3 is 13 residues long. The V gene lost 8 bases and the J gene lost 3 bases, with 14 bases spanning the gap. CDR3 nucleotide sequence: TGTGCCAGCCGAAGGAGGGGGCGCTACGAGCAGTACTTC. This sequence encodes CASRRRGRYEQYF.

V is TRBV15 and J is TRBJ2-1, with no clear D. CDR1 and CDR2 from the germline V gene are LNHNV and YYDKDF (reference sequence). This CDR3 comprises 13 residues. The V gene lost 2 bases and the J gene lost 7 bases, with 9 bases spanning the gap. The CDR3 bases are TGTGCCACCAGCAGACCCCCTGGAAATGAGCAGTTCTTC. Its translation is CATSRPPGNEQFF. Supplemented by reference TRBV15 and TRBJ2-1, the full variable domain reads DAMVIQNPRYQVTQFGKPVTLSCSQTLNHNVMYWYQQKSSQAPKLLFHYYDKDFNNEADTPDNFQSRRPNTSFCFLDIRSPGLGDTAMYLCATSRPPGNEQFFGPGTRLTVL.

Only a few counts were recorded for this clonotype. The genes are TRBV2 and TRBJ2-7, with 7 bases aligning to TRBD2. The CDR3 sequence is 13 residues long. The ends lost 6 bases at V and 2 bases at J; junction bases unmatched: 4. Germline CDR1 and CDR2: SNHLY and FYNNEI. The CDR3 nucleotides are TGTGCCAGCAGGTACCGGGAGGCCTACGAGCAGTACTTC. It yields the protein CASRYREAYEQYF.

The chain combines TRBV24-1 with TRBJ2-3; 8 positions agree with TRBD2. The length of the CDR3 is 15 residues. Germline-derived CDR1 and CDR2 are KGHDR and SFDVKD. Germline trimming cut 5 bases from V and 1 base from J; bases unmatched to any gene: 4. The CDR3 is CATSGGAGGTDTQYF. The CDR3 DNA reads TGTGCCACCAGTGGGGGAGCGGGAGGCACAGATACGCAGTATTTT.

This clonotype was detected only a few times. Here the CDR3 DNA reads TGTGCCAGCAGCCAAGTAGGGGGACCCACCGGGGAGCTGTTTTTT. It translates to CASSQVGGPTGELFF. V and J are TRBV3-1 and TRBJ2-2; the D gene is possibly TRBD1 (6 bases). Germline assignment: CDR1 LGHDT and CDR2 YNNKEL (reference sequence). The V gene lost 1 base and the J gene lost 4 bases, with 10 bases spanning the gap. CDR3 length: 15 amino acids.

This clonotype was seen a few times. This chain uses TRBV5-5 with TRBJ2-4, with unresolved D. The CDR3 runs 13 residues. In germline, CDR1 is SGHKS, CDR2 YYEKEE (reference sequence). Trimming removed 7 bases from V and 7 bases from J, with 15 bases in between. The CDR3 region is CASRTVGSNIQYF. The CDR3 DNA reads TGTGCCAGCCGAACTGTTGGGTCCAACATTCAGTACTTC.

This clonotype showed up just a few times. This sequence joins TRBV28 and TRBJ2-7; the match to TRBD2 covers 12 bases. After removal of 6 bases from V and 0 bases from J, the junction contained 18 bases not matched to a gene. The length of the CDR3 is 20 residues. CDR1 is MDHEN, CDR2 SYDVKM, per germline. For the CDR3, the DNA is TGTGCCAGCAGCCCCGACTGGGGGACTAGCGGGCCCAGGAGCTCCTACGAGCAGTACTTC. This sequence encodes CASSPDWGTSGPRSSYEQYF.

The chain links TRBV3-1 to TRBJ1-2; D possibly corresponds to TRBD1 (5 bases). V was pared by 0 bases and J by 7 bases, with 9 bases between. CDR3 length equals 13 residues. CDR1 and CDR2 from the germline V gene are LGHDT and YNNKEL (reference sequence). CDR3 sequence reads: CASSQDWGSGYTF. DNA for the CDR3: TGTGCCAGCAGCCAAGATTGGGGCAGTGGCTACACCTTC. Complete variable domain (other parts from reference TRBV3-1 and TRBJ1-2): DTAVSQTPKYLVTQMGNDKSIKCEQNLGHDTMYWYKQDSKKFLKIMFSYNNKELIINETVPNRFSPKSPDKAHLNLHINSLELGDSAVYFCASSQDWGSGYTFGSGTRLTVV.

This chain connects TRBV10-3 to TRBJ1-6; TRBD1 might be the D (6 bases). Germline CDR1 is ENHRY and CDR2 is SYGVKD. Trimming left V 2 bases short and J 10 bases short, with 9 bases between. The CDR3 consists of 13 residues. CDR3 bases: TGTGCCATCAGTGAGCCGGGGGCCTCACCCCTCCACTTT. Protein product: CAISEPGASPLHF.

The J gene is TRBJ2-2, the V gene TRBV5-5; 11 nucleotides agree with TRBD1. The CDR3 length is 16 residues. CDR1 is SGHKS and CDR2 is YYEKEE in the germline V gene (reference sequence). With 7 bases clipped from V and 0 bases from J, the junction kept 5 bases outside the gene matches. The CDR3 is CASRRGQGANTGELFF. The CDR3 coding sequence is TGTGCCAGCCGTCGGGGACAGGGGGCGAACACCGGGGAGCTGTTTTTT.

The chain uses TRBV15 and TRBJ1-2; D gene uncertain. V was clipped by 0 bases and J by 4 bases, with 6 bases between them. Germline V gives CDR1 LNHNV, CDR2 YYDKDF (reference sequence). This CDR3 comprises 13 residues. The DNA for the CDR3 is TGTGCCACCAGCAGAGACAAAGGCTATGGCTACACCTTC. Protein: CATSRDKGYGYTF.

This clonotype has a handful of counts. The J gene is TRBJ2-5, the V gene TRBV7-9, with no clear D. The germline V and J ends were trimmed by 3 bases and 9 bases, with 14 bases remaining between them. The CDR3 is 13 residues long. The V gene's germline CDR1 is SEHNR and CDR2 FQNEAQ (reference sequence). The CDR3 DNA is TGTGCCAGCAGCTTTGGCGGTGTCGAGTCCCAGTACTTC. It is translated as CASSFGGVESQYF.

In its sample, this clonotype was seen a few times. The CDR3 loop is CASSNALNTQYF. CDR3 DNA sequence: TGTGCCAGCAGCAACGCTTTGAATACGCAGTATTTT. The chain employs TRBV12-3 or TRBV12-4 and TRBJ2-3, with D unclear. Trimming stripped 6 bases from V and 7 bases from J, with 11 bases between. The CDR3 has 12 amino acids.

To note about this clonotype: A read error may produce the germline difference seen at one junction end. The chain recombines TRBV20-1 with TRBJ2-3, with 10 bases that match TRBD2. CDR3 length: 15 amino acids. Per germline, CDR1 DFQATT and CDR2 SNEGSKA (reference sequence). CDR3: CSAPGTSATTDTQYF. DNA for the CDR3: TGCAGTGCTCCCGGGACTAGCGCTACCACAGATACGCAGTATTTC.

This clonotype came up a few times. The chain combines TRBV5-1 with TRBJ2-5, with 7 bases lining up with TRBD2. The CDR3 is made up of 16 amino acids. Germline values: CDR1 SGHRS, CDR2 YFSETQ. V shed 4 bases, J shed 1 base, and the junction held 10 bases outside the gene matches. The CDR3 DNA reads TGCGCCAGCAGCAAAGGTACCGGGACTATCCAAGAGACCCAGTACTTC. Translating gives CASSKGTGTIQETQYF. Complete variable domain (other parts from reference TRBV5-1 and TRBJ2-5): KAGVTQTPRYLIKTRGQQVTLSCSPISGHRSVSWYQQTPGQGLQFLFEYFSETQRNKGNFPGRFSGRQFSNSRSEMNVSTLELGDSALYLCASSKGTGTIQETQYFGPGTRLLVL.

In the case of this clonotype: At one of its ends the junction is not consistent with the germline gene, which may arise from a read error. V is TRBV3-1 and J is TRBJ2-1; D ambiguous. The V gene's germline CDR1 is LGHDT and CDR2 YNNKEL (reference sequence). The CDR3 is 15 amino acids. CDR3 sequence reads: CASSKESAGWNEQFF. DNA of the CDR3: TGTGCCAGCAGCAAAGAGTCGGCCGGGTGGAATGAGCAGTTCTTC.